Each of the 14 T cell receptor beta chains below was sequenced from the same sample in a study of T cell changes during pregnancy in multiple sclerosis. Method: immunoSEQ multiplex PCR; TCRdb's copy keeps in-frame clones and lacks some. The data hold around 83,000 clones, with 80% to 95% observed a single time. Sequencing used CD4+ T cells from peripheral blood mononuclear cells, obtained in the second trimester of pregnancy. Receptor source: a female donor with multiple sclerosis, enrolled in a pregnancy study.

This chain connects TRBV7-9 to TRBJ2-7; 9 bases agree with TRBD2. Germline V gene lookup returns CDR1 SEHNR and CDR2 FQNEAQ (reference sequence). V shed 5 bases, J shed 3 bases, and the junction held 2 bases outside the gene matches. The CDR3 covers 13 residues. DNA for the CDR3: TGTGCCAGCAGCAATAGCGGGAGCTACGAGCAGTACTTC. It codes for CASSNSGSYEQYF.

This clone was counted a single time. V gene TRBV29-1 combines with J gene TRBJ1-1; 10 bases match TRBD1. This CDR3 is 12 amino acids long. J was trimmed by 4 bases and V by 5 bases; bases with no gene match: 1. From germline, CDR1 is SQVTM and CDR2 ANQGSEA. CDR3 sequence: CSVWTGGTEAFF. Here the CDR3 DNA reads TGCAGCGTTTGGACAGGGGGCACTGAAGCTTTCTTT.

This clone was observed a handful of times. The chain couples TRBV10-1 to TRBJ1-6, with D possibly being TRBD1 (5 bases). The germline CDR1 and CDR2 sequences are WNHNN and SYGVQD (reference sequence). Trimming left V 10 bases short and J 10 bases short, with 20 bases between. The CDR3 spans 14 residues. For the CDR3, the DNA is TGCGCCACCCTGGGGGGGGTAAGGGGATCACCCCTCCACTTT. Its translation is CATLGGVRGSPLHF.

V is TRBV19 and J is TRBJ1-6; TRBD1 aligns across 7 bases. The CDR3 length is 15 residues. V was clipped by 7 bases and J by 7 bases; unmatched bases: 10. CDR1 is LNHDA, CDR2 SQIVND, per germline (reference sequence). The CDR3 reads CASNPGGQKNSPLHF. The CDR3 DNA follows: TGTGCCAGTAACCCAGGGGGGCAGAAGAATTCACCCCTCCACTTT.

This clone was seen more than once but under ten times. The chain carries TRBV2 and TRBJ1-5, with 9 bases matching TRBD1. CDR1 is SNHLY and CDR2 is FYNNEI in the germline V gene. V shed 6 bases and J 5 bases; nucleotides not matched to a gene: 2. The CDR3 runs 13 residues. CDR3 sequence reads: CASRGTGYQPQHF. CDR3 sequence (DNA): TGTGCCAGCAGAGGGACAGGGTATCAGCCCCAGCATTTT.

The rearrangement links TRBV5-4 to TRBJ2-3; D is uncertain. Trimming took 4 bases from V and 1 from J, leaving 10 bases between them. This CDR3 has 14 residues. CDR1 is SGHNT and CDR2 is YYREEE in the germline V gene (reference sequence). Here the CDR3 DNA reads TGTGCCAGCAGCGCCCCCAGCGGCACAGATACGCAGTATTTT. It is translated as CASSAPSGTDTQYF. The variable domain in full, completed from reference TRBV5-4 and TRBJ2-3, reads ETGVTQSPTHLIKTRGQQVTLRCSSQSGHNTVSWYQQALGQGPQFIFQYYREEENGRGNFPPRFSGLQFPNYSSELNVNALELDDSALYLCASSAPSGTDTQYFGPGTRLTVL.

This chain joins TRBV11-3 and TRBJ2-1, with TRBD2 matching 9 bases. In germline, CDR1 is SGHNT, CDR2 YENEEA. V lost 2 bases, J lost 5 bases, and 7 bases stayed unmatched. CDR3 size: 16 residues. The CDR3 reads CASSLKRGASDNEQFF. In nucleotides, the CDR3 is TGTGCCAGCAGCTTAAAGCGGGGGGCAAGTGACAATGAGCAGTTCTTC.

The chain joins TRBV11-3 to TRBJ2-7, with 8 bases fitting TRBD2. V was clipped by 5 bases and J by 0 bases; unmatched bases: 3. Germline V gene data show CDR1 as SGHNT and CDR2 as YENEEA. This CDR3 has 14 amino acids. The CDR3 sequence: CASSPTSDSYEQYF. In DNA form, the CDR3 reads TGTGCCAGCAGCCCGACTAGCGACTCCTACGAGCAGTACTTC.

The genes are TRBV5-4 and TRBJ2-5; TRBD2 matches 11 bases. The V gene end was trimmed by 5 bases and the J gene end by 4 bases; junction bases not matched to a gene: 10. The CDR3 is 16 amino acids. Germline V gene lookup returns CDR1 SGHNT and CDR2 YYREEE (reference sequence). The CDR3 is CASSPTLLAGGETQYF. CDR3 coding DNA: TGTGCCAGCAGTCCCACCCTTCTAGCGGGGGGAGAGACCCAGTACTTC.

The chain is built from TRBV25-1 and TRBJ1-1; D gene unclear. The ends were cut back, 2 bases at V and 4 bases at J, with 14 bases in the middle. Germline V gene data show CDR1 as MGHDK and CDR2 as SYGVNS. The CDR3 runs to 15 residues. CDR3 region: CASSEIRGTGTEAFF. CDR3 DNA: TGTGCCAGCAGTGAAATTCGGGGTACGGGCACTGAAGCTTTCTTT.

This chain uses TRBV2 with TRBJ2-2; weak D call: TRBD1 (6 bases). CDR1 is SNHLY, CDR2 FYNNEI, per germline. This CDR3 region has 14 residues. Deletions cut 4 bases from V and 3 bases from J, with 9 bases between. The CDR3 region has the DNA TGTGCCAGCAGTGGGACAGTTTACACCGGGGAGCTGTTTTTT. It translates to CASSGTVYTGELFF.

The J gene is TRBJ2-7, the V gene TRBV7-2, with D hard to call. Trimming took 2 bases from V and 7 from J, leaving 6 bases between them. The CDR3 is made up of 11 amino acids. Germline V lookup: CDR1 SGHTA, CDR2 FQGNSA. The CDR3 DNA reads TGTGCCAGCAGCTTACACCGGGAGCAGTACTTC. It codes for CASSLHREQYF.

The chain carries TRBV9 and TRBJ1-1; a possible D gene is TRBD1 (6 bases). Germline V gene data show CDR1 as SGDLS and CDR2 as YYNGEE. The length of the CDR3 is 16 residues. Trimming left V 4 bases short and J 2 bases short, with 18 bases between. CDR3 amino acids: CASSPGHGGGNTEAFF. CDR3 DNA: TGTGCCAGCAGCCCGGGACACGGGGGGGGAAACACTGAAGCTTTCTTT.

This rearrangement joins TRBV30 to TRBJ2-2, with 11 positions matching TRBD1. Germline trimming cut 4 bases from V and 7 bases from J; bases unmatched to any gene: 8. CDR1 is GTSNPN, CDR2 SVGIG, per germline (reference sequence). The CDR3 is 15 residues long. The chain's CDR3 is CAWIHGTGGIGELFF. The CDR3 region has the DNA TGTGCCTGGATTCACGGGACAGGGGGTATCGGGGAGCTGTTTTTT.